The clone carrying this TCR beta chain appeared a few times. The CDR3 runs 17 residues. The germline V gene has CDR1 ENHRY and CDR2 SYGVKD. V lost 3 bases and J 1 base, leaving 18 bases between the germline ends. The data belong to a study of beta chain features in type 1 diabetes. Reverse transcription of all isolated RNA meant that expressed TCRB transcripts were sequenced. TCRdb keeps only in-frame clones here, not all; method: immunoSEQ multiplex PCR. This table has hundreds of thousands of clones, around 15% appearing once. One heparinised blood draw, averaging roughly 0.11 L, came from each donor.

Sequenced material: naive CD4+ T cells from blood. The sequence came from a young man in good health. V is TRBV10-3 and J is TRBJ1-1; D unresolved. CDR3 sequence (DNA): TGTGCCATCAGTGAAGGGTTTGGGAGGAGTCGGAACACTGAAGCTTTCTTT. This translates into CAISEGFGRSRNTEAFF.